Given below is one T cell receptor (beta chain) in context. Original handling: By means of reference gene primer amplification, nucleated cell counts were estimated. Repertoires were generated with immunoSEQ multiplex PCR, while TCRdb's copy carries only in-frame clones and drops some. That table is the source of V, J and clone size, and D and trimming were worked out from the DNA. The sample has about 100,000 clones; roughly 80% are singletons. These data come from a study of blood T cell repertoires in COVID-19. On the study more broadly: The study drew acute and convalescent COVID-19 samples from the United States, Italy and Spain. T cells, B-cell-depleted T cells, or PBMCs provided the cDNA or gDNA that served as material.

V lost 6 bases to trimming and J lost 2 bases, with 16 bases between them. CDR3 length: 16 residues. Germline values: CDR1 MNHEY, CDR2 SMNVEV (reference sequence). Source material: peripheral blood. This sequence originates from a man in his 70s with active or convalescent COVID-19. The gene calls are TRBV27 and TRBJ2-2; the D gene is possibly TRBD2 (6 bases). CDR3 protein: CASRLSSGGNTGELFF. DNA of the CDR3: TGTGCCAGCAGACTCTCCTCCGGGGGTAACACCGGGGAGCTGTTTTTT.